These T cell receptor beta chains were read from a single sample in a study of beta chain features in type 1 diabetes. Only in-frame clones appear in the TCRdb table, and some are missing; sequencing was by immunoSEQ multiplex PCR. The table records some 150,000 clones, less than 11% of them present only once. The sample comprised naive CD4+ T cells from blood. Every receptor here comes from a man aged 18 to 30 in good health. CDR3s include the opening cysteine and the closing phenylalanine or tryptophan. The D gene is left open where the match is weak. Only part of the rows carry a size: once, few, many, or a class if the clone is expanded.

clone_size | j_call | d_call | v_call | cdr3_length | cdr3_nt | cdr3_aa
NA | TRBJ1-3 | NA | TRBV6-5 | 14 | TGTGCCAGCAGTGTGGGGGCGGCTGGAAACACCATATATTTT | CASSVGAAGNTIYF
NA | TRBJ2-4 | NA | TRBV6-1 | 12 | TGTGCCAGCAGTAAAGGGGGGGACATTCAGTACTTC | CASSKGGDIQYF
few | TRBJ2-3 | TRBD2 | TRBV28 | 16 | TGTGCCAGCAGTTTAGGGGCTAGCGGGGACACAGATACGCAGTATTTT | CASSLGASGDTDTQYF
NA | TRBJ2-1 | NA | TRBV7-2 | 17 | TGTGCCAGCAGCTTAGTTTGGTCCCCGGCGGCCTACAATGAGCAGTTCTTC | CASSLVWSPAAYNEQFF
NA | TRBJ2-7 | TRBD1 | TRBV4-2 | 14 | TGTGCCAGCAGCCAACCGGGACAGGGCTACGAGCAGTACTTC | CASSQPGQGYEQYF
NA | TRBJ1-4 | NA | TRBV6-6 | 13 | TGTGCCAGCAGCAGACAACCTAATGAAAAACTGTTTTTT | CASSRQPNEKLFF
few | TRBJ2-3 | NA | TRBV5-1 | 13 | TGCGCCAGCAGCCCCAGGACAGCCGATACGCAGTATTTT | CASSPRTADTQYF
few | TRBJ2-2 | NA | TRBV10-3 | 15 | TGTGCCATCGCCCAACAGACACTGAACACCGGGGAGCTGTTTTTT | CAIAQQTLNTGELFF
NA | TRBJ2-1 | TRBD2 | TRBV6-5 | 15 | TGTGCCAGCAGTGTTACTAGCGGGGGAGGCTATGAGCAGTTCTTC | CASSVTSGGGYEQFF
NA | TRBJ2-5 | TRBD2 | TRBV2 | 15 | TGTGCCAGCAGCTCTCCGGGACTAGGTTTGGAGACCCAGTACTTC | CASSSPGLGLETQYF
few | TRBJ2-7 | TRBD1 | TRBV18 | 14 | TGTGCCAGCTCACCAGGGACAGGGCTCTACGAGCAGTACTTC | CASSPGTGLYEQYF
NA | TRBJ1-5 | TRBD1 | TRBV7-8 | 15 | TGTGCCAGCAGCACCCGACAGGGCTCGGATCAGCCCCAGCATTTT | CASSTRQGSDQPQHF
NA | TRBJ2-5 | TRBD1 | TRBV5-1 | 14 | TGCGCCAGCAGCTTTGGGACAGGGCTGGAGACCCAGTACTTC | CASSFGTGLETQYF
few | TRBJ2-5 | NA | TRBV7-6 | 16 | TGTGCCAGCAGCAGAGGAGGGGGCCACCCAGAGGAGACCCAGTACTTC | CASSRGGGHPEETQYF
NA | TRBJ2-4 | TRBD2 | TRBV9 | 20 | TGTGCCAGCAGCGCCACGGGGGGGGGCCGTGGCCCCCTAGCCAAAAACATTCAGTACTTC | CASSATGGGRGPLAKNIQYF
few | TRBJ2-2 | NA | TRBV7-9 | 14 | TGTGCCAGCAGCTTAGAGCAGAACACCGGGGAGCTGTTTTTT | CASSLEQNTGELFF
NA | TRBJ1-1 | NA | TRBV6-5 | 13 | TGTGCCAGCAGTAGGGTACAGGGCGCTGAAGCTTTCTTT | CASSRVQGAEAFF
few | TRBJ1-1 | NA | TRBV4-3 | 14 | TGCGCCAGCAGCCAAGGTGCGAGGAACACTGAAGCTTTCTTT | CASSQGARNTEAFF
many | TRBJ2-5 | NA | TRBV7-3 | 15 | TGTGCCAGCAGCTTAATGTTCGGTCCTCAAGAGACCCAGTACTTC | CASSLMFGPQETQYF
NA | TRBJ2-2 | NA | TRBV9 | 13 | TGTGCCAGCAGCATTAGCGGCACCGGGGAGCTGTTTTTT | CASSISGTGELFF
few | TRBJ2-7 | NA | TRBV10-2 | 12 | TGCGCCAGTGGGCGCGGGGCCTACGAGCAGTACTTC | CASGRGAYEQYF
NA | TRBJ2-1 | TRBD2 | TRBV19 | 13 | TGTGCCAGTAGACTAGCGGGGGGCAGTGAGCAGTTCTTC | CASRLAGGSEQFF
few | TRBJ1-4 | NA | TRBV2 | 14 | TGTGCCAGCACCCAGGGCGCGGCTAATGAAAAACTGTTTTTT | CASTQGAANEKLFF
few | TRBJ2-7 | NA | TRBV6-6 | 14 | TGTGCCAGCAGTTACTCCAGCGACAGCTACGAGCAGTACTTC | CASSYSSDSYEQYF
NA | TRBJ2-1 | NA | TRBV9 | 16 | TGTGCCAGCAGCAGCCGGGACTCCCCGCAGGGCGATGAGCAGTTCTTC | CASSSRDSPQGDEQFF
NA | TRBJ2-7 | NA | TRBV11-3 | 12 | TGTGCCAGCAGCTTGGGAGTCGGCGAGCAGTACTTC | CASSLGVGEQYF
NA | TRBJ1-2 | NA | TRBV30 | 13 | TGTGCCTGGAGAGCCGACAGATCCTATGGCTACACCTTC | CAWRADRSYGYTF
many | TRBJ2-6 | NA | TRBV28 | 15 | TGTGCCAGCAGCGTACAGGGCTCTGGGGCCAACGTCCTGACTTTC | CASSVQGSGANVLTF
few | TRBJ2-3 | TRBD1 | TRBV9 | 15 | TGTGCCAGCAGCGTAGTCGGACAGGGGACAGATACGCAGTATTTT | CASSVVGQGTDTQYF
NA | TRBJ2-2 | TRBD1 | TRBV27 | 17 | TGTGCCAGCAGCCGGGACAGGGGATCCCCGAACACCGGGGAGCTGTTTTTT | CASSRDRGSPNTGELFF
few | TRBJ2-1 | NA | TRBV7-6 | 17 | TGTGCCAGCAGCTTAAAAATTACGGGGGTAGGTTACAATGAGCAGTTCTTC | CASSLKITGVGYNEQFF
NA | TRBJ2-1 | TRBD1 | TRBV7-6 | 16 | TGTGCCAGCAGCCCCAGACAGGGGAACCTTGGGAATGAGCAGTTCTTC | CASSPRQGNLGNEQFF
few | TRBJ1-2 | NA | TRBV6-1 | 13 | TGTGCCAGCAGTGAAACTCGGGTATCTGGCTACACCTTC | CASSETRVSGYTF
few | TRBJ1-6 | NA | TRBV5-5 | 13 | TGTGCCAGCAGCACGGTTTATAATTCACCCCTCCACTTT | CASSTVYNSPLHF
few | TRBJ2-3 | TRBD1 | TRBV6-6 | 14 | TGTGCCAGTAGACCGGACAGGGCCACAGATACGCAGTATTTT | CASRPDRATDTQYF
few | TRBJ1-3 | NA | TRBV5-1 | 14 | TGCGCCAGCAGGTCGGACTGGGCTGGAAACACCATATATTTT | CASRSDWAGNTIYF
NA | TRBJ1-1 | NA | TRBV6-5 | 15 | TGTGCCAGCAGTTACTCGTACCGGGGTCGGACTGAAGCTTTCTTT | CASSYSYRGRTEAFF
NA | TRBJ2-5 | NA | TRBV5-7 | 13 | TGTGCCAGCAGAGGCAGGGGACAAGAGACCCAGTACTTC | CASRGRGQETQYF
NA | TRBJ2-7 | NA | TRBV7-9 | 17 | TGTGCCAGCAGCTTAGTCTTTTCGACAGAGACTCCCTACGAGCAGTACTTC | CASSLVFSTETPYEQYF
NA | TRBJ1-6 | TRBD1 | TRBV4-2 | 16 | TGTGCCAGCAGCCAATCGGCCCAGACAGGGTATTCACCCCTCCACTTT | CASSQSAQTGYSPLHF
NA | TRBJ2-7 | NA | TRBV28 | 15 | TGTGCCAGCACCGGGGATCTCCGAATCTCCTACGAGCAGTACTTC | CASTGDLRISYEQYF
NA | TRBJ2-1 | NA | TRBV7-2 | 15 | TGTGCCAGCAGCCAAGTATTCGGGACACCTAATGAGCAGTTCTTC | CASSQVFGTPNEQFF
NA | TRBJ1-4 | NA | TRBV5-1 | 16 | TGCGCCAGCAGCTTGGTTACGGGAACAACTAATGAAAAACTGTTTTTT | CASSLVTGTTNEKLFF
NA | TRBJ2-7 | NA | TRBV5-4 | 15 | TGTGCCAGCAGCTTGAAGGTCGGGGAGATCAACGAGCAGTACTTC | CASSLKVGEINEQYF
few | TRBJ2-3 | TRBD2 | TRBV5-1 | 16 | TGCGCCAGCAGCTTGTTGGCGGGGGGGCCCCCAGATACGCAGTATTTT | CASSLLAGGPPDTQYF
NA | TRBJ2-5 | TRBD1 | TRBV7-8 | 13 | TGTGCCAGCAGCCCCGACAGGGGAAAGACCCAGTACTTC | CASSPDRGKTQYF
NA | TRBJ2-7 | NA | TRBV6-6 | 13 | TGTGCCAGCAGGCCGGGAGTCGACTACGAGCAGTACTTC | CASRPGVDYEQYF
NA | TRBJ2-3 | TRBD2 | TRBV9 | 16 | TGTGCCAGCAGCCCACAACCGGGACTACCCACAGATACGCAGTATTTT | CASSPQPGLPTDTQYF
NA | TRBJ1-5 | NA | TRBV19 | 15 | TGTGCCAGTAATACAGGGAGTTGGGGCAATCAGCCCCAGCATTTT | CASNTGSWGNQPQHF
few | TRBJ2-7 | NA | TRBV7-2 | 15 | TGTGCCAGCAGCTTAGCCCAGGGGACGTACTACGAGCAGTACTTC | CASSLAQGTYYEQYF
few | TRBJ1-2 | TRBD1 | TRBV29-1 | 13 | TGCAGCGTTGATGGTGCCAGGGGGTATGGCTACACCTTC | CSVDGARGYGYTF
NA | TRBJ1-3 | NA | TRBV15 | 16 | TGTGCCACCAGCAGAGCCGGAGCGGGAAATGGAAACACCATATATTTT | CATSRAGAGNGNTIYF
NA | TRBJ2-5 | TRBD1 | TRBV7-2 | 13 | TGTGCCAGCAGCTCCCCGACAGGGGAGACCCAGTACTTC | CASSSPTGETQYF